The clone carrying this TCR beta chain was observed many times. Its matching antigen is unknown. TCRdb re-derived calls from the 5' RACE reads in MiXCR, one entry per CDR3 protein. This table has roughly 40,000 distinct CDR3 sequences, approximately 9.9% appearing once. V was pared by 5 bases and J by 2 bases, with 15 bases between. This CDR3 comprises 14 residues. The germline V gene has CDR1 SQVTM and CDR2 ANQGSEA. This entry is derived from a study of CD8 T cells in ankylosing spondylitis. Study-wide results and limits: A TCR beta motif made of several highly homologous variants seemed typical of ankylosing spondylitis blood.

The chain employs TRBV29-1 and TRBJ1-1, with D perhaps matching TRBD1 (6 bases). Sequenced: blood, either unsorted or a sorted T cell fraction (not recorded which). The source of this sequence is a male donor with ankylosing spondylitis or in good health (not recorded which). Here the CDR3 DNA reads TGCAGCGTTAGGGGGGGGGGCAGAAACACTGAAGCTTTCTTT. Protein: CSVRGGGRNTEAFF.